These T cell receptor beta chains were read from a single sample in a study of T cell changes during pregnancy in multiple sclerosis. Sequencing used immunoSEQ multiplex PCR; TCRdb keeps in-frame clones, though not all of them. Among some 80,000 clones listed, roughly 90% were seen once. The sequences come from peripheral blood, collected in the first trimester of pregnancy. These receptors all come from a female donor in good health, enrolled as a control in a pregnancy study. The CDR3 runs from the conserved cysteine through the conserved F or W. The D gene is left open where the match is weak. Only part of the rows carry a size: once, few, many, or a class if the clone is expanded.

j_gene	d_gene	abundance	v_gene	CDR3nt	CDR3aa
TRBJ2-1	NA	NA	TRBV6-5	TGTGCCAGCAGTCGCAATTTAGACTGGCCGGATGAGCAGTTCTTC	CASSRNLDWPDEQFF
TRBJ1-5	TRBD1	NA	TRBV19	TGTGCCAGTAGTGACAGGGCACAAAATCAGCCCCAGCATTTT	CASSDRAQNQPQHF
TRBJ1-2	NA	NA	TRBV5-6	TGTGCCAGCAGCCGCGCCGGGAACTATGGCTACACCTTC	CASSRAGNYGYTF
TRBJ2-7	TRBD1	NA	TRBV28	TGTGCCAGCAGTGGACAGGGCCACGAGCAGTACTTC	CASSGQGHEQYF
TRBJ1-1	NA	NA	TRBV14	TGTGCCAACTCCCCTTTAAACACTGAAGCTTTCTTT	CANSPLNTEAFF
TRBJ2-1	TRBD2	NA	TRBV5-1	TGCGCCAGCAGCACCGGGACTAGCGGATATTTGAATGAGCAGTTCTTC	CASSTGTSGYLNEQFF
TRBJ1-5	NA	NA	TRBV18	TGTGCCAGCACCCCCGGGGGAAACAATCAGCCCCAGCATTTT	CASTPGGNNQPQHF
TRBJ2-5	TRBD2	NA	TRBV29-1	TGCAGCGTCTTACGGGGGGGGGCCGTTGTCCAAGAGACCCAGTACTTC	CSVLRGGAVVQETQYF
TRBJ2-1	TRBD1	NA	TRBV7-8	TGTGCCAGCAGCTCCGACAGGGGGAGGGGGGAACAGTTCTTC	CASSSDRGRGEQFF
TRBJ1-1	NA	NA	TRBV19	TGTGCCAGTAGTTCTCACAGAAACACTGAAGCTTTCTTT	CASSSHRNTEAFF
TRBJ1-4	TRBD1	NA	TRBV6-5	TGTGCCAGCAGTTACCGGACAGGGGCGCGCGAAAAACTGTTTTTT	CASSYRTGAREKLFF
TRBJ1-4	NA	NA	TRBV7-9	TGTGCCAGCAGCTTAGCCGGGAGAGTGGGTGAAAAACTGTTTTTT	CASSLAGRVGEKLFF
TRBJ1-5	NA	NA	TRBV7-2	TGTGCCAGCAGCTTAGGCAAGGGGTTAATAGCCAGCAATCAGCCCCAGCATTTT	CASSLGKGLIASNQPQHF
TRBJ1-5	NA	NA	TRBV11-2	TGTGCCAGCAGCTTGAGCAGGGCGAGCAATCAGCCCCAGCATTTT	CASSLSRASNQPQHF
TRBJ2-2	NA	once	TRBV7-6	TGTGCCAGCAGATCCGAAACAGGGAACACCGGGGAGCTGTTTTTT	CASRSETGNTGELFF
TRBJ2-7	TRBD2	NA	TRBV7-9	TGTGCCAGCAGCTTAGGAGGAACTAGCGGGGTTTGGTACTTC	CASSLGGTSGVWYF
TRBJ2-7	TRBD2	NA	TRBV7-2	TGTGCCAGCAGCTTAGAGGTAGCGGGGTCGCGGGAGCAGTACTTC	CASSLEVAGSREQYF
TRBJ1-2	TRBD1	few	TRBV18	TGTGCCAGCTCACCGGTACAGGGGGTAGGCTATGGCTACACCTTC	CASSPVQGVGYGYTF
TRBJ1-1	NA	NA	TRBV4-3	TGCGCCAGCAGCCATACGACAACTAAACGGGGTGGAGCTTTCTTT	CASSHTTTKRGGAFF
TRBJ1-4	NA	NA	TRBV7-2	TGTGCCAGCAGCTTCGGACAGTTGAATGAAAAACTGTTTTTT	CASSFGQLNEKLFF
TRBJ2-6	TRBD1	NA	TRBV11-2	TGTGCCAGCAGCGTCGACAGGGTGTTGGCCAACGTCCTGACTTTC	CASSVDRVLANVLTF
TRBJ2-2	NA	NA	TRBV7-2	TGTGCCAGCAGCCTTAGCCGGACCGGGGAGCTGTTTTTT	CASSLSRTGELFF
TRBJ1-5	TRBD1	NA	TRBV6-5	TGTGCCACCCGAGGACAGGGGGCCGGTCAGCCCCAGCATTTT	CATRGQGAGQPQHF
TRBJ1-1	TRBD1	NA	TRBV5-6	TGTGCCAGCACTCGTGGACAGGGGATAAACACTGAAGCTTTCTTT	CASTRGQGINTEAFF
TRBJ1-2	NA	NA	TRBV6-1	TGTGCCAGCTCTGGATTTGGGACATTCTATGGCTACACCTTC	CASSGFGTFYGYTF
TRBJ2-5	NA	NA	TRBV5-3	TGTGCCAGAAGCTTGTCTTGGGGTGGGAGAGAGACCCAGTACTTC	CARSLSWGGRETQYF
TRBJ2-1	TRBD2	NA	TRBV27	TGTGCCAGCAGTACACTAGCGGGGCGTCCCTACAATGAGCAGTTCTTC	CASSTLAGRPYNEQFF
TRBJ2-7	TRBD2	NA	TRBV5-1	TGCGCCAGCAGCATTAGCGGGAGTGTCTCCTACGAGCAGTACTTC	CASSISGSVSYEQYF
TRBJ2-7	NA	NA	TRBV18	TGTGCCAGCTCACCACTCCCCGGCGGAGGGATCTACGAGCAGTACTTC	CASSPLPGGGIYEQYF
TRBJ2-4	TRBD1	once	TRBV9	TGTGCCAGCAGCGCCCCTCGGGAAGGGGGCGCCAAAAACATTCAGTACTTC	CASSAPREGGAKNIQYF
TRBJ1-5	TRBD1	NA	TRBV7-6	TGTGCCAGCAGCCCGACCGGGACAGGGGGCTCGCAGCCCCAGCATTTT	CASSPTGTGGSQPQHF
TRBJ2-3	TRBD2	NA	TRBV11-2	TGTGCCAGCAGCTTAGAGCGCGCGGGAGGGATCACAGATACGCAGTATTTT	CASSLERAGGITDTQYF
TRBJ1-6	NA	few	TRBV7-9	TGTGCCAGCAGCTTAGGAGCGGATTCACCCCTCCACTTT	CASSLGADSPLHF
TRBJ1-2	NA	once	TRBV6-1	TGTGCCAGCGAATCAGGGGTAGCTGGCTACACCTTC	CASESGVAGYTF
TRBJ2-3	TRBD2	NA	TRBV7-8	TGTGCCAGCAGCTTACTCGGCGGGACTAGCGGGAGTAATACGCAGTATTTT	CASSLLGGTSGSNTQYF
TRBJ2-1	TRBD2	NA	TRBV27	TGTGCCAGCAGTCCGGGACTAGCGGGGGCCGGGGGTGAGCAGTTCTTC	CASSPGLAGAGGEQFF
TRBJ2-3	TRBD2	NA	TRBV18	TGTGCCAGCTCTCCAACTGGGACTAGCGGGGTCACAGATACGCAGTATTTT	CASSPTGTSGVTDTQYF
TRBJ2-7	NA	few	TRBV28	TGTGCCAGCAGGTCGACAGGAATCTCCTACGAGCAGTACTTC	CASRSTGISYEQYF
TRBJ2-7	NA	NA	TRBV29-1	TGCAGCGTTAGACAAGGGGGCTACGAGCAGTACTTC	CSVRQGGYEQYF
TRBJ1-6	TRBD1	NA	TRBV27	TGTGCCAGCAGCTCCAGGGGGCGGGAATCACCCCTCCACTTT	CASSSRGRESPLHF
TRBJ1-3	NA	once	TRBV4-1	TGCGCCAGCAGCCAAGAATCCAGGGCCGGAAACACCATATATTTT	CASSQESRAGNTIYF
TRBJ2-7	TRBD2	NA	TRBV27	TGTGCCAGCAGAGTAGCGGGGACCTCGACCTACGAGCAGTACTTC	CASRVAGTSTYEQYF
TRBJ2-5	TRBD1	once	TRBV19	TGTGCCAGTAGCTTAGGGACAGCCGATACACAAGAGACCCAGTACTTC	CASSLGTADTQETQYF
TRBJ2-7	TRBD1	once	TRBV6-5	TGTGCCAGCAGCACCGGGACAGGGTCCTACGAGCAGTACTTC	CASSTGTGSYEQYF
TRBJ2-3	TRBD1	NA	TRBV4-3	TGCGCCAGCAGCCAAGATCGGACAGGGGCCACCACAGATACGCAGTATTTT	CASSQDRTGATTDTQYF
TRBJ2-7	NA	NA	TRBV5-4	TGTGCCAGCAGCTTGTACCCTCAGGAGCAGTACTTC	CASSLYPQEQYF
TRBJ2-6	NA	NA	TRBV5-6	TGTGCCAGCAGCCTCTTTGAAGGGAGATCTGGGGCCAACGTCCTGACTTTC	CASSLFEGRSGANVLTF
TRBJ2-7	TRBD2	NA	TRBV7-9	TGTGCCAGCAGCTCCAGGCAGCGGGAGAGTGACGAGCAGTACTTC	CASSSRQRESDEQYF
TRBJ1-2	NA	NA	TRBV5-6	TGTGCCAGCAGCTTGGCGTGGGTTGGGCAGGGGAACTATGGCTACACCTTC	CASSLAWVGQGNYGYTF
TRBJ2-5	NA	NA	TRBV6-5	TGTGCCAGCAGTTACTCGATAGTAGGGGCCGGGGAGACCCAGTACTTC	CASSYSIVGAGETQYF
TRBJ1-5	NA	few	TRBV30	TGTGCCTGGAGTGAACAGGGCTCAGGGCCCCAGCATTTT	CAWSEQGSGPQHF
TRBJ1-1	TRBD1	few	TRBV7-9	TGTGCCAGCAGCCTAGGCGGCAGGGGGCGCGACTCTGAAGCTTTCTTT	CASSLGGRGRDSEAFF